The present T cell receptor beta chain was sequenced within a study of graft-versus-host responses after intestinal transplantation. About the study: Grafts that recipients had were multivisceral, liver-intestinal, or isolated intestinal transplants.

The protocol was immunoSEQ multiplex PCR, while the TCRdb copy is restricted to in-frame clones and leaves out a portion. The table has about 84,000 clones, 75% to 95% seen once. With regard to this clone: Its antigen is undetermined.

The length of the CDR3 is 16 residues. CDR1 is SGDLS, CDR2 YYNGEE, per germline. With 0 bases clipped from V and 5 bases from J, the junction kept 8 bases outside the gene matches. The source was unstimulated CD4+ T cells sorted from spleen or lymph node cells, collected before transplant. The chain joins TRBV9 to TRBJ2-4; 7 nucleotides match TRBD2. This receptor was taken from a human donor who was the organ donor for an intestinal transplant. CDR3 sequence: CASSVAPAGHQNIQYF. CDR3 bases: TGTGCCAGCAGCGTAGCCCCAGCGGGGCACCAAAACATTCAGTACTTC. Using reference TRBV9 and TRBJ2-4 for the parts outside the CDR3, the full variable domain is DSGVTQTPKHLITATGQRVTLRCSPRSGDLSVYWYQQSLDQGLQFLIQYYNGEERAKGNILERFSAQQFPDLHSELNLSSLELGDSALYFCASSVAPAGHQNIQYFGAGTRLSVL.